This T cell receptor beta chain was recorded in a study of T cell responses to AZD1222 COVID-19 vaccine. Repertoires were generated with immunoSEQ multiplex PCR, while TCRdb's copy carries only in-frame clones and drops some. The sample has around 130,000 clones, 80% to 95% seen once; the top ten hold under 4.5%. Germline V gene data show CDR1 as SGDLS and CDR2 as YYNGEE. V lost 3 bases to trimming and J lost 1 base, with 11 bases between them. This CDR3 comprises 15 residues. The genes are TRBV9 and TRBJ2-4, with D maybe TRBD1 (6 bases). The sample consisted of peripheral blood, taken 28 days after the second dose of the MenACWY control vaccine. This TCR was recovered from an adult who received the MenACWY meningococcal vaccine as a control. The DNA of the CDR3 is TGTGCCAGCAGCGAACGTACAGGGGCCAAAAACATTCAGTACTTC. This translates into CASSERTGAKNIQYF. The entire variable domain, with the rest obtained from reference TRBV9 and TRBJ2-4, is as follows: DSGVTQTPKHLITATGQRVTLRCSPRSGDLSVYWYQQSLDQGLQFLIQYYNGEERAKGNILERFSAQQFPDLHSELNLSSLELGDSALYFCASSERTGAKNIQYFGAGTRLSVL.